The sequence of this T cell receptor beta chain was determined in a study of T-cell reconstitution after alpha-beta-depleted transplantation in children. Study-wide findings and caveats: Reported findings indicate that, about two months after transplant, alpha-beta T cells came from several hundred expanded clones, which were derived from non-depleted graft cells. At day 60, the high TCRbeta diversity found in some patients originated from recipient T cells and thymic progenitors that had survived. Newly produced T cells mostly accounted for T-cell counts and diversity one year post-transplant.

A word on this clonotype: The antigen is not known.

V gave up 10 bases and J gave up 10 bases, with 17 bases separating them. Germline CDR1 reads MDHEN; CDR2 reads SYDVKM. This CDR3 spans 13 amino acids. The library targeted TCRbeta and was prepared with unique molecular identifiers. One entry per CDR3 protein, called by TCRdb with MiXCR from the PCR reads. This table has around 670,000 distinct CDR3 sequences, about an eighth appearing once. The TCR was taken from a girl aged 2-9 years with congenital amegakaryocytic thrombocytopenia, due to receive a stem cell transplant. The chain joins TRBV28 to TRBJ1-6; D gene uncertain. The sample was PBMCs, taken before TCRalphabeta/CD19-depleted stem cell transplant. This CDR3 reads CATQDDVGSPLHF. CDR3 DNA sequence: TGTGCCACCCAGGACGATGTTGGCTCACCCCTCCACTTT.